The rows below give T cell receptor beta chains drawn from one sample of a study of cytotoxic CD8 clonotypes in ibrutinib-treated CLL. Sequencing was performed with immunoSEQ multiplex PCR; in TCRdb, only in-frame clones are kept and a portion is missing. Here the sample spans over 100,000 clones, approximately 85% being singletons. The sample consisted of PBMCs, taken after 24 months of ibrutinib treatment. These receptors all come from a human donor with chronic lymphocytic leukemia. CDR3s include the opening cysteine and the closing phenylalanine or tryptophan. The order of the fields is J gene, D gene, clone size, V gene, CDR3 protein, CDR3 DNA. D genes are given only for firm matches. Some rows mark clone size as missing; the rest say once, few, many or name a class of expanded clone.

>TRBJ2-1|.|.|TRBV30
CAWTGGSSYNEQFF
TGTGCCTGGACCGGCGGTAGCTCCTACAATGAGCAGTTCTTC
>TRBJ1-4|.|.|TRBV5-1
CASTQRAATNEKLFF
TGCGCCAGCACACAGCGGGCAGCAACTAATGAAAAACTGTTTTTT
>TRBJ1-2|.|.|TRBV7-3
CASSLSPPNLGSYGYTF
TGTGCCAGCAGCTTGTCACCCCCCAACCTTGGGAGCTATGGCTACACCTTC
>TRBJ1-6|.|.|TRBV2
CASSEAQGSNSPLHF
TGTGCCAGCAGTGAAGCGCAAGGATCGAATTCACCCCTCCACTTT
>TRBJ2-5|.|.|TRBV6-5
CASRPPGKETQYF
TGTGCCAGCAGGCCCCCGGGAAAAGAGACCCAGTACTTC
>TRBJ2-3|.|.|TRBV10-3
CAISEENLSTDTQYF
TGTGCCATCAGTGAGGAAAACCTTAGCACAGATACGCAGTATTTT
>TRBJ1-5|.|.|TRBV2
CASSRTSISSAQHF
TGTGCCAGCAGTAGGACTTCAATCTCTTCAGCCCAGCATTTT
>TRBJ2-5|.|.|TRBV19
CASSISDLGRGGQKTQYF
TGTGCCAGTAGTATTAGCGACCTTGGCCGAGGGGGGCAAAAGACCCAGTACTTC
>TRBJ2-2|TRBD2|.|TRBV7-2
CASSLEIGRASGELFF
TGTGCCAGCAGCTTAGAAATCGGGAGGGCCAGTGGGGAGCTGTTTTTT
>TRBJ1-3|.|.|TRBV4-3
CASSKTTELGGNTIYF
TGCGCCAGCAGTAAGACGACGGAATTGGGGGGAAACACCATATATTTT
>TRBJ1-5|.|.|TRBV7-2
CASSSAGGWQPQHF
TGTGCCAGCAGCTCCGCCGGGGGGTGGCAGCCCCAGCATTTT
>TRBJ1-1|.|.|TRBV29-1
CSVEGFPNSEAFF
TGCAGCGTTGAGGGATTCCCTAACAGTGAAGCTTTCTTT
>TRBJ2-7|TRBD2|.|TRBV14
CASSQDWRTSGGARYEQYF
TGTGCCAGCAGCCAAGATTGGCGGACTAGCGGGGGGGCTCGCTACGAGCAGTACTTC
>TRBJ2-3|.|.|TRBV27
CASSPSTDTQYF
TGTGCCAGCAGTCCGAGCACAGATACGCAGTATTTT
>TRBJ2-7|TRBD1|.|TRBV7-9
CASSSYRGSSYEQYF
TGTGCCAGCAGCTCATACAGGGGATCTTCCTACGAGCAGTACTTC
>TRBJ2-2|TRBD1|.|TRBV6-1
CASRGQAANTGELFF
TGTGCCAGCAGGGGACAGGCTGCGAACACCGGGGAGCTGTTTTTT
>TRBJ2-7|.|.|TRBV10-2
CASSGDSYEQYF
TGCGCCAGCAGTGGCGATTCCTACGAGCAGTACTTC
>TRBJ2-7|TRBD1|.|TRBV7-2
CASSLAGQGRYEQYF
TGTGCCAGCAGCTTGGCGGGACAGGGGAGGTACGAGCAGTACTTC
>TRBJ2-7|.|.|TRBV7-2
CASSSLDRPYEQYF
TGTGCCAGCAGCTCCCTCGACAGGCCCTACGAGCAGTACTTC
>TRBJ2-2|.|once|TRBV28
CASSLFPLDGSLTGELFF
TGTGCCAGCAGTTTGTTCCCCCTGGATGGGAGCTTAACCGGGGAGCTGTTTTTT
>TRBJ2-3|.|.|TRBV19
CASSMGGLRTDTQYF
TGTGCCAGTAGTATGGGCGGACTCCGCACAGATACGCAGTATTTT
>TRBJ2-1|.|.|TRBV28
CASRRLGNEQFF
TGTGCCAGCAGACGACTGGGAAATGAGCAGTTCTTC
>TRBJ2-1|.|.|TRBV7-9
CASSLDPLDEQFF
TGTGCCAGCAGCTTAGACCCGCTGGATGAGCAGTTCTTC
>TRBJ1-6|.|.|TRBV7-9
CASTSRAGDNSPLHF
TGTGCCAGCACTAGCCGGGCGGGAGATAATTCACCCCTCCACTTT
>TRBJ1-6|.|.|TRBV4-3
CASSQDRPSSYNSPLHF
TGCGCCAGCAGCCAAGATCGCCCAAGCTCCTATAATTCACCCCTCCACTTT
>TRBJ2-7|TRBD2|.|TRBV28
CASSYRTSGAKYEQYF
TGTGCCAGCAGTTACCGGACTAGCGGGGCGAAGTACGAGCAGTACTTC
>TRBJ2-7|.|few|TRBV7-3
CASSATPGLYEQYF
TGTGCCAGCAGCGCAACGCCAGGGCTGTACGAGCAGTACTTC
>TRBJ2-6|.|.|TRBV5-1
CASSPSGAGVSGANVLTF
TGCGCCAGCAGCCCCTCCGGGGCAGGGGTGAGTGGGGCCAACGTCCTGACTTTC
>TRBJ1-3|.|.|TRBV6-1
CASSGIQKVGGGNTIYF
TGTGCCAGCAGTGGCATCCAAAAGGTCGGGGGGGGAAACACCATATATTTT
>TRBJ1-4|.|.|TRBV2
CASSDLPHEKLFF
TGTGCCAGCAGTGATCTTCCCCATGAAAAACTGTTTTTT
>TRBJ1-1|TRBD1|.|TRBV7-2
CASSIPGGVFEAFF
TGTGCCAGCAGCATACCAGGGGGCGTCTTTGAAGCTTTCTTT
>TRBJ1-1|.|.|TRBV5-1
CASSLEGSGTEAFF
TGCGCCAGCAGCTTGGAAGGGTCTGGCACTGAAGCTTTCTTT
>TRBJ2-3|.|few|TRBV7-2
CASSPFTDTQYF
TGTGCCAGCAGCCCCTTCACAGATACGCAGTATTTT
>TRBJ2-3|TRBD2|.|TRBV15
CATSPGGAHKDTQYF
TGTGCCACCAGCCCCGGGGGGGCGCATAAAGATACGCAGTATTTT
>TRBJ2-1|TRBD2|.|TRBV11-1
CASSLEGLAGGRTNEQFF
TGTGCCAGCAGCTTAGAAGGACTAGCGGGAGGGAGAACTAATGAGCAGTTCTTC
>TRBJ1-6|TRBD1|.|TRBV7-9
CASSAGQGFNSPLHF
TGTGCCAGCAGCGCCGGACAGGGGTTTAATTCACCCCTCCACTTT
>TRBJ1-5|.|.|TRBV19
CASNSLSGGNQPQHF
TGTGCCAGTAACTCTCTCTCCGGGGGCAATCAGCCCCAGCATTTT
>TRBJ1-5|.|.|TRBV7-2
CASSPERGGNQPQHF
TGTGCCAGCAGCCCTGAGAGAGGTGGCAATCAGCCCCAGCATTTT
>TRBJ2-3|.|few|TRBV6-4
CASRRGALTDTQYF
TGTGCCAGCAGGAGGGGGGCACTCACAGATACGCAGTATTTT
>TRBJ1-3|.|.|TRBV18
CASSPTLQSGGNTIYF
TGTGCCAGCTCTCCGACCCTCCAGAGCGGGGGAAACACCATATATTTT
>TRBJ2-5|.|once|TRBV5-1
CASSGPYQETQYF
TGCGCCAGCAGCGGGCCTTACCAAGAGACCCAGTACTTC